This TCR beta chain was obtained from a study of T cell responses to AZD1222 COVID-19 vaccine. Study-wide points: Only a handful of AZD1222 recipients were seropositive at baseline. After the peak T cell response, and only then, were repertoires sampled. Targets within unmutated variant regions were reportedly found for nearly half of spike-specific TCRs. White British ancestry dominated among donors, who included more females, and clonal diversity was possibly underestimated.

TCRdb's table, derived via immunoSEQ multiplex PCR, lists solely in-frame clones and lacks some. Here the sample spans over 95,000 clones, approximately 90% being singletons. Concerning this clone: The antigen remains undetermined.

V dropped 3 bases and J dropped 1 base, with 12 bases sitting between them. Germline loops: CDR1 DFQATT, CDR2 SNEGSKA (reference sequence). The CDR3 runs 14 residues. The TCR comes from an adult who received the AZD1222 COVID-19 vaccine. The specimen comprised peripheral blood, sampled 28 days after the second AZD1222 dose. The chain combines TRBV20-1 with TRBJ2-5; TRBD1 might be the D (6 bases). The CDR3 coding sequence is TGCAGTGCTAGTCTCCAGGGGTTCCAAGAGACCCAGTACTTC. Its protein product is CSASLQGFQETQYF.